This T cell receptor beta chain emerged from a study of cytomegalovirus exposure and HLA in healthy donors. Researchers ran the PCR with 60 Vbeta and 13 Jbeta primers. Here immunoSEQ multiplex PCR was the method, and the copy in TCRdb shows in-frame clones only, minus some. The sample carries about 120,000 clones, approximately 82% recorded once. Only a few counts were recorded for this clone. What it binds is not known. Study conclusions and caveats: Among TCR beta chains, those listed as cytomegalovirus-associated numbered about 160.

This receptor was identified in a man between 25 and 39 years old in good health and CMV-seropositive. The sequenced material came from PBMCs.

The CDR3 protein is CATSRGGVYSYNEQFF. The CDR3 DNA sequence: TGTGCCACCAGCAGAGGGGGGGTGTACTCCTACAATGAGCAGTTCTTC. The chain carries TRBV15 and TRBJ2-1, with D possibly being TRBD2 (6 bases). The CDR3 contains 16 residues. Deletions cut 1 base from V and 0 bases from J, with 10 bases between. CDR1 is LNHNV and CDR2 is YYDKDF in the germline V gene (reference sequence).